This T cell receptor (beta chain) was captured in a study of blood T cells in healthy people across ages. This CDR3 is built from 13 residues. Deletions cut 1 base from V and 6 bases from J, with 7 bases between. Germline loops: CDR1 LGHNA, CDR2 YNFKEQ. Sample-barcoded 5' priming and a J-beta primer mix drove a second PCR of about 7 to 11 cycles. From the 5' RACE reads, TCRdb called clonotypes with MiXCR, one entry per CDR3 protein. The data show around 1,000,000 distinct CDR3 sequences, under 40% seen once. The chain recombines TRBV4-2 with TRBJ1-5, with unresolved D. The clonotype was recovered from a man aged 18 to 29 in good health. Sequenced: blood. Here the CDR3 DNA reads TGTGCCAGCAGCCAAGTCGAAGGTCAGCCCCAGCATTTT. It codes for CASSQVEGQPQHF.